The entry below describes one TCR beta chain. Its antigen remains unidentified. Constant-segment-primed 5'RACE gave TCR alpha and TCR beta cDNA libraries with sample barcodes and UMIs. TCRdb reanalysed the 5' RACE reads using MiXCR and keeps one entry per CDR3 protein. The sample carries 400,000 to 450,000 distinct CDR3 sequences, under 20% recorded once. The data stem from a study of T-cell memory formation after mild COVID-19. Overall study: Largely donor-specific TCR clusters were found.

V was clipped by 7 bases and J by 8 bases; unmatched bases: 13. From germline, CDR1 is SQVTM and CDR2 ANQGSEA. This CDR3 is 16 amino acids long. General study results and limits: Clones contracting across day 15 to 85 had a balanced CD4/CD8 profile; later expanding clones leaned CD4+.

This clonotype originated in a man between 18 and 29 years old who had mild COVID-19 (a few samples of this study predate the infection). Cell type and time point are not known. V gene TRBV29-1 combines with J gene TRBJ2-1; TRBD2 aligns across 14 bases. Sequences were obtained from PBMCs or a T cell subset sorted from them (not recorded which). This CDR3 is CSAKPGTSGGGDEQFF. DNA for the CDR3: TGCAGCGCTAAACCCGGGACTAGCGGGGGAGGGGATGAGCAGTTCTTC.